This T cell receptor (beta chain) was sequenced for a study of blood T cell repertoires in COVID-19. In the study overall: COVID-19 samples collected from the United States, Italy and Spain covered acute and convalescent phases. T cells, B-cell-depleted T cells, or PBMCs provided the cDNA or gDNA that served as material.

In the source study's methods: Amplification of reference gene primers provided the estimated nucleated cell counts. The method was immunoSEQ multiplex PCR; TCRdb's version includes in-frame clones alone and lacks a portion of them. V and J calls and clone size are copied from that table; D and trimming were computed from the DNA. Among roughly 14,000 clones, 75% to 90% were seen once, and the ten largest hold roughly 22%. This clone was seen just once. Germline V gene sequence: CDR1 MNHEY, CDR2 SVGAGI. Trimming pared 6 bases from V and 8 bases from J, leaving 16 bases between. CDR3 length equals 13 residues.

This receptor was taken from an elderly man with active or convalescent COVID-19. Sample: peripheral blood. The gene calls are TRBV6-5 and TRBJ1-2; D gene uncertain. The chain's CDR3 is CASRSGPVGGYTF. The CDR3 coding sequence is TGTGCCAGCAGATCTGGGCCGGTTGGGGGCTACACCTTC.